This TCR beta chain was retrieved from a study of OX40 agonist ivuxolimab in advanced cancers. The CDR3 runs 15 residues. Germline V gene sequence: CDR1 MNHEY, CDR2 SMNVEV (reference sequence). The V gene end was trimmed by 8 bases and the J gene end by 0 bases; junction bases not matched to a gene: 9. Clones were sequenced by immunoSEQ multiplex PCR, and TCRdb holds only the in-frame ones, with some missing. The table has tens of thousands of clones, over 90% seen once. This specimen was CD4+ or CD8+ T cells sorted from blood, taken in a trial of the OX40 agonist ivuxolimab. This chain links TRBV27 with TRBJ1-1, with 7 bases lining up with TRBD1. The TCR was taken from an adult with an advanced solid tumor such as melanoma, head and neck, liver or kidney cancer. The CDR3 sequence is CASRGQSRMNTEAFF. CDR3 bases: TGTGCCAGCCGGGGACAGAGTAGGATGAACACTGAAGCTTTCTTT.